This T cell receptor (beta chain) was recovered during a study of identical twins. Study-wide findings and caveats: Out-of-frame alpha sequences shared by twins showed excess low generation probability. Cord blood beta clonotypes that were abundant carried fewer insertions, and memory repertoires showed no such trend. Invariant MAIT and iNKT cells are populations that could partly confound zero-insertion analyses.

Template switching added a universal primer site, and cDNA bore unique molecular identifiers. One entry per CDR3 protein results from TCRdb running MiXCR on the 5' RACE reads. This table holds roughly 290,000 distinct CDR3 sequences, 6.5% to 9.5% found once. This clonotype was counted only a few times. Its antigen is not identified. V lost 2 bases to trimming and J lost 4 bases, with 20 bases between them. CDR3 length: 17 residues. These sequences were also reported in another study, on yellow fever vaccine responses in identical twins.

The TCR comes from a woman aged 18-29 years in good health. The specimen was memory (CD45RO+) T cells sorted from blood. V usage is TRBV12-3 or TRBV12-4 and J usage is TRBJ2-5; D might be TRBD1 (5 bases). CDR3 sequence: CASSLNPSIPGLETQYF. CDR3 DNA: TGTGCCAGCAGTTTAAACCCCTCCATCCCAGGGTTAGAGACCCAGTACTTC.